These 10 T cell receptor beta chains were all obtained from the same sample, sequenced in a study of blood T cell repertoires in COVID-19. Assay used: immunoSEQ multiplex PCR; TCRdb lists only in-frame clones, some missing. The repertoire holds around 190,000 clones, roughly 90% seen once, with under 25% in the top ten. Sequenced sample: peripheral blood. Every receptor here comes from a man in his 70s with active or convalescent COVID-19.

The chain couples TRBV4-3 to TRBJ1-6; a possible D gene is TRBD1 (6 bases). With 0 bases removed from V and 12 bases from J, the gap between germline ends came to 12 bases. This CDR3 region has 14 residues. The germline V gene encodes CDR1 LGHNA and CDR2 YSLEER. In nucleotides, the CDR3 is TGCGCCAGCAGCCAAGATAGATTCAGGGGACCCCTCCACTTT. As protein: CASSQDRFRGPLHF.

This chain connects TRBV30 to TRBJ2-7; possibly TRBD2 for D (6 bases). Per germline, CDR1 GTSNPN and CDR2 SVGIG (reference sequence). This CDR3 has 12 residues. Between the trimmed V and J ends, which lost 4 bases and 11 bases, there was a span of 18 bases. DNA of the CDR3: TGTGCCTGGACCGAGGGAGGCGACGGGAAGTACTTC. Translation: CAWTEGGDGKYF.

The chain recombines TRBV7-2 with TRBJ1-5; 7 positions agree with TRBD1. With 5 bases clipped from V and 0 bases from J, the junction kept 7 bases outside the gene matches. This CDR3 is built from 16 residues. From germline, CDR1 is SGHTA and CDR2 FQGNSA. CDR3 DNA sequence: TGTGCCAGCAGCGATTCGGGACAGTATAGCAATCAGCCCCAGCATTTT. It translates to CASSDSGQYSNQPQHF.

The chain employs TRBV6-5 and TRBJ2-5; no clear D gene. The CDR3 has 14 residues. Looked up from germline, CDR1 is MNHEY and CDR2 is SVGAGI. The germline V and J ends were trimmed by 0 bases and 4 bases, with 9 bases remaining between them. CDR3 protein: CASSYSRIVETQYF. The DNA of the CDR3 is TGTGCCAGCAGTTACTCGAGAATCGTAGAGACCCAGTACTTC.

The chain recombines TRBV24-1 with TRBJ2-1; 14 positions agree with TRBD2. The length of the CDR3 is 21 residues. Trimming removed 7 bases from V and 0 bases from J; junction bases left unmatched: 16. Per the germline V gene, CDR1 is KGHDR and CDR2 is SFDVKD. CDR3 nucleotides: TGTGCCACCAGCGCTCCCCCAGGGACTAGCGGGAGTGGGAGCTCCTACAATGAGCAGTTCTTC. Protein sequence: CATSAPPGTSGSGSSYNEQFF.

The chain is built from TRBV15 and TRBJ1-5; D is unclear. The CDR3 sequence is 15 residues long. From germline, CDR1 is LNHNV and CDR2 YYDKDF (reference sequence). Trimming cost V 0 bases and J 2 bases, with 8 bases left between them. The CDR3 loop reads CATSRDVGGNQPQHF. CDR3 sequence (DNA): TGTGCCACCAGCAGAGATGTAGGAGGCAATCAGCCCCAGCATTTT.

The V gene is TRBV18, the J gene TRBJ1-1; TRBD1 matches 8 bases. J gave up 4 bases and V 2 bases, and 12 bases lay outside the gene matches. Germline V gives CDR1 KGHSH, CDR2 LQKENI. The length of the CDR3 is 17 residues. The CDR3 nucleotides are TGTGCCAGCTCACCAATAGGATCAGGGGGCGCGGGCACTGAAGCTTTCTTT. Amino acid sequence: CASSPIGSGGAGTEAFF.

This chain uses TRBV6-5 with TRBJ2-7, with 11 bases matching TRBD2. Germline loops: CDR1 MNHEY, CDR2 SVGAGI. The length of the CDR3 is 16 residues. J gave up 3 bases and V 2 bases, and 6 bases lay outside the gene matches. In DNA form, the CDR3 reads TGTGCCAGCAGTTACGGCACTAGCGGGAGATACTACGAGCAGTACTTC. Residues: CASSYGTSGRYYEQYF.

This clone was found once. The chain carries TRBV3-1 (or the pseudogene TRBV3-2) and TRBJ1-4, with D possibly being TRBD1 (5 bases). Germline assignment: CDR1 LGHDT and CDR2 YNNKEL (reference sequence). The V gene lost 3 bases and the J gene lost 3 bases, with 14 bases spanning the gap. This CDR3 is built from 16 residues. CDR3 coding DNA: TGTGCCAGCAGCCAGGGGTCAGGGTTGGCTAATGAAAAACTGTTTTTT. This gives the protein CASSQGSGLANEKLFF.

The V gene is TRBV10-1, the J gene TRBJ2-2; D ambiguous. V lost 2 bases and J lost 2, with 6 bases in between. Germline-derived CDR1 and CDR2 are WNHNN and SYGVQD (reference sequence). The length of the CDR3 is 14 residues. The CDR3 spells CASSEAENTGELFF. In nucleotides, the CDR3 is TGCGCCAGCAGTGAGGCAGAAAACACCGGGGAGCTGTTTTTT.